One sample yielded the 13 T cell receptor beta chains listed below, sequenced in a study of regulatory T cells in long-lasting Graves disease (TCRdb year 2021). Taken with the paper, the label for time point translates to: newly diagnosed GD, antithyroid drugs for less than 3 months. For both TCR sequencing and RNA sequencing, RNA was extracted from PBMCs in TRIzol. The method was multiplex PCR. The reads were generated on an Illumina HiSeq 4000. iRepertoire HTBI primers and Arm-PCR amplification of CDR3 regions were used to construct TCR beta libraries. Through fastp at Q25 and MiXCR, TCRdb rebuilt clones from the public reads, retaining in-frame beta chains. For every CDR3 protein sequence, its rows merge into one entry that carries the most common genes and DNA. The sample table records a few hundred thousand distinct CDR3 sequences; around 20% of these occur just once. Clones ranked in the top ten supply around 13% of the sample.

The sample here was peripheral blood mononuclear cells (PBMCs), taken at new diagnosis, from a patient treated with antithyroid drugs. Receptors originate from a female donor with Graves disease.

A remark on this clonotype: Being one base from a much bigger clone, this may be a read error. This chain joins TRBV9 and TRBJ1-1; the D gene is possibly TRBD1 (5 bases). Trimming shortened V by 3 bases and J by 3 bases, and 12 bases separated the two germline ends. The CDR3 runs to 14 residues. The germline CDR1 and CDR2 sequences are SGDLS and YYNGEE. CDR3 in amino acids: CASSAEGLDTEAFF. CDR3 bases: TGTGCCAGCAGCGCAGAGGGGCTAGACACTGAAGCTTTCTTT.

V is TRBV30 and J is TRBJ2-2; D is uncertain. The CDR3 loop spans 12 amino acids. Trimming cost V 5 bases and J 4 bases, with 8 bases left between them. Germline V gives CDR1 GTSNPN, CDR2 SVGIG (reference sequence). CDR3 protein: CAWAWGTGELFF. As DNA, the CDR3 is TGTGCCTGGGCCTGGGGCACCGGGGAGCTGTTTTTT.

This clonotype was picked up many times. The CDR3 DNA is TGCGCCAGCAGCCAAGATGCGGGGCCAGCGGAGACCCAGTACTTC. This encodes CASSQDAGPAETQYF. The rearrangement links TRBV4-3 to TRBJ2-5; tentatively, D is TRBD2 (6 bases). V lost 0 bases to trimming and J lost 5 bases, with 13 bases between them. Germline V gene data show CDR1 as LGHNA and CDR2 as YSLEER. The CDR3 is made up of 15 amino acids.

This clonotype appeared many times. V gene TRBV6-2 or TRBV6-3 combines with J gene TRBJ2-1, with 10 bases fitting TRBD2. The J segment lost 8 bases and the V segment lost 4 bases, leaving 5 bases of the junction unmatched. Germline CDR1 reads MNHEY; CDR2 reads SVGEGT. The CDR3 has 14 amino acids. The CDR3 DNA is TGTGCCAGCAGTTTGGCTAGCGGGAGCCATGAGCAGTTCTTC. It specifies CASSLASGSHEQFF.

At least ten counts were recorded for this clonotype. The CDR3 loop reads CASSIFRSRRQATYGYTF. The CDR3 bases are TGTGCCAGTAGTATCTTTCGATCCCGCCGGCAGGCCACATATGGCTACACCTTC. The rearrangement uses TRBV19 and TRBJ1-2; D unclear. The CDR3 length is 18 residues. With 3 bases removed from V and 5 bases from J, the gap between germline ends came to 25 bases. Per the germline V gene, CDR1 is LNHDA and CDR2 is SQIVND (reference sequence).

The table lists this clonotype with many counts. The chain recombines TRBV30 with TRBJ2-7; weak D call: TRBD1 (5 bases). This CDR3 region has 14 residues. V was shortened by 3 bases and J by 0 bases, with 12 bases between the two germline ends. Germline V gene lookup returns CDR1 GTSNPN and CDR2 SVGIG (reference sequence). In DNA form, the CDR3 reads TGTGCCTGGAGATACAGGACAAACTCCTACGAGCAGTACTTC. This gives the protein CAWRYRTNSYEQYF.

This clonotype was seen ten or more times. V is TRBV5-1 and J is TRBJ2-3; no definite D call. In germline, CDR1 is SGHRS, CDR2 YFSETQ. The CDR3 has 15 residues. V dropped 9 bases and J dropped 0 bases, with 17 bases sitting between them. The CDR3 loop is CATTLTGFSTDTQYF. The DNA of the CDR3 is TGCGCCACAACGCTCACTGGGTTTAGCACAGATACGCAGTATTTT.

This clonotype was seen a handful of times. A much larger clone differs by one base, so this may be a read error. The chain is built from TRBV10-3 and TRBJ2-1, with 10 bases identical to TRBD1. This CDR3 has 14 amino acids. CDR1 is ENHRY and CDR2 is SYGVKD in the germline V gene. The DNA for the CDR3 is TGTACCATCAGTGAGCCCGACAGGGGGCGAGAGCAGTTCTTC. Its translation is CTISEPDRGREQFF.

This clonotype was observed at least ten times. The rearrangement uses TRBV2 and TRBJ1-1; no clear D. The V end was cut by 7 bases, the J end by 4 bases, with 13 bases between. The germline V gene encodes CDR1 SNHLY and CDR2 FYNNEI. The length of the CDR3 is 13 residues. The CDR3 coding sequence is TGTGCCAGCAATCCGAGGATAGGCACTGAAGCTTTCTTT. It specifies CASNPRIGTEAFF.

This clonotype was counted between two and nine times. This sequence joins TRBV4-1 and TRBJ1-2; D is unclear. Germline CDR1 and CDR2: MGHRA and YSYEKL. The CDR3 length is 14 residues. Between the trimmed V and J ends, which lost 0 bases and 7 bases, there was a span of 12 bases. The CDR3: CASSQDPRMGGYTF. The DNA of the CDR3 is TGCGCCAGCAGCCAAGATCCCCGGATGGGTGGCTACACCTTC.

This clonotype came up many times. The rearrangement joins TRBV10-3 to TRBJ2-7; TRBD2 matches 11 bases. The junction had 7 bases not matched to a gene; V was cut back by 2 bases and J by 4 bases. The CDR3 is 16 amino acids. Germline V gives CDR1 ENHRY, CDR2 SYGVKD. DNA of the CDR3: TGTGCCATCAGTGAGCCGAATAGCGGGGGGGCGTACGAGCAGTACTTC. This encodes CAISEPNSGGAYEQYF.

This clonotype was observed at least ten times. CDR3 DNA: TGCAGTGCCCCGGGACCAGGGTTAGATACGCAGTATTTT. Protein: CSAPGPGLDTQYF. The chain joins TRBV20-1 to TRBJ2-3; the D call may be TRBD1 or TRBD2 (5 bases each). Trimming left V 6 bases short and J 5 bases short, with 15 bases between. CDR1 is DFQATT and CDR2 is SNEGSKA in the germline V gene (reference sequence). The length of the CDR3 is 13 residues.

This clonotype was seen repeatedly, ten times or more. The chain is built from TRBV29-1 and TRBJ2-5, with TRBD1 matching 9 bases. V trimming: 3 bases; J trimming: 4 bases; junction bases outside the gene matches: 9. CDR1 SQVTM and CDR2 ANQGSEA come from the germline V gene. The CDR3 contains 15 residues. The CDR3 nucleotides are TGCAGCGTTGATAAGAGGACAGGGGCGGGAGAGACCCAGTACTTC. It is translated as CSVDKRTGAGETQYF.